Reported below is one T cell receptor (beta chain). This sample is part of a study of blood T cell repertoires in COVID-19. Study background: Whether acute or convalescent, the COVID-19 samples came from the United States, Italy and Spain. In each case, the material was cDNA or gDNA derived from T cells, B-cell-depleted T cells, or PBMCs.

Per the original data handling: How many nucleated cells were present was estimated from reference gene primer amplification. Profiled with immunoSEQ multiplex PCR; TCRdb holds only in-frame clones, not every one. V and J calls plus clone size are reproduced from that table; the DNA served to infer D and trimming. The repertoire consists of 150,000 or so clones, with about 83% occurring once and the leading ten covering over 4.5%. Per the germline V gene, CDR1 is GTSNPN and CDR2 is SVGIG (reference sequence). The CDR3 runs to 14 residues. V lost 1 base and J lost 2, with 12 bases in between. The chain uses TRBV30 and TRBJ2-7; possible D gene TRBD1, 5 bases. Sequencing was performed on peripheral blood. The receptor's source is a human donor in a cohort sampled during active COVID-19. In nucleotides, the CDR3 is TGTGCCTGGAGTGGGCAGGGAAGGACCTACGAGCAGTACTTC. It codes for CAWSGQGRTYEQYF.